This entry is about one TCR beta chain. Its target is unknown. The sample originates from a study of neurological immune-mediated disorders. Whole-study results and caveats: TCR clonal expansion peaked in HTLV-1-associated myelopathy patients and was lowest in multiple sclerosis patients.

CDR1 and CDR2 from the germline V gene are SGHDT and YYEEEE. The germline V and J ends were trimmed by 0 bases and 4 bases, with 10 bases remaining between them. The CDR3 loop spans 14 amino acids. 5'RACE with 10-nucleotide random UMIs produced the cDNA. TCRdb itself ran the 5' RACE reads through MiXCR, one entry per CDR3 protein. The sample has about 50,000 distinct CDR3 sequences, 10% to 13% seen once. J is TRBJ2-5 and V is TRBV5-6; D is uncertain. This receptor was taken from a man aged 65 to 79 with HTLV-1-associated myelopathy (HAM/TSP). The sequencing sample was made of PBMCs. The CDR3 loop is CASSLAGQLETQYF. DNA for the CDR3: TGTGCCAGCAGCTTGGCCGGGCAGCTAGAGACCCAGTACTTC.